One and the same sample provided the 9 T cell receptor beta chains below, sequenced in a study of blood T cells in healthy people across ages. A sample-barcoded 5' primer and a J-beta primer mix were used in a second PCR of about 7 to 12 cycles. TCRdb recomputed calls from the 5' RACE reads with MiXCR, one row per CDR3 protein. The sample has 710,000 or so distinct CDR3 sequences; over 20% are singletons. Sample: blood. These TCRs come from a man in his 70s in good health.

Only a few counts were recorded for this clonotype. The J gene is TRBJ2-3, the V gene TRBV12-3 or TRBV12-4; D might be TRBD1 (6 bases). This CDR3 contains 17 residues. V lost 6 bases and J 0 bases, leaving 19 bases between the germline ends. CDR3 residues: CASRKTRTASSTDTQYF. In DNA, the CDR3 is TGTGCCAGCAGAAAAACGCGGACAGCCTCTAGCACAGATACGCAGTATTTT.

CDR3 amino acids: CSARDRGRGVYEQYF. CDR3 coding DNA: TGCAGTGCTAGAGATAGGGGACGGGGAGTCTACGAGCAGTACTTC. This chain connects TRBV20-1 to TRBJ2-7; D is perhaps TRBD1 or TRBD2 (5 bases each). V was pared by 0 bases and J by 3 bases, with 15 bases between. CDR1 is DFQATT, CDR2 SNEGSKA, per germline (reference sequence). This CDR3 has 15 residues.

V is TRBV28 and J is TRBJ1-2; 9 positions match TRBD1. The J segment lost 4 bases and the V segment lost 4 bases, leaving 7 bases of the junction unmatched. Germline V CDR1 and CDR2: MDHEN, SYDVKM. The CDR3 is 15 amino acids. CDR3 loop: CASSSGDRGSYGYTF. DNA for the CDR3: TGTGCCAGCAGTTCCGGAGACAGGGGGTCCTATGGCTACACCTTC.

This clonotype was observed a handful of times. The gene calls are TRBV5-5 and TRBJ2-6; D may be TRBD1 (5 bases). The CDR3 has 16 residues. Trimming left V 9 bases short and J 0 bases short, with 16 bases between. Germline V lookup: CDR1 SGHKS, CDR2 YYEKEE (reference sequence). CDR3 DNA: TGTGCCACGTCCGACAGCCTGAGCTCTGGGGCCAACGTCCTGACTTTC. Translation: CATSDSLSSGANVLTF.

This clonotype was picked up a small number of times. This chain connects TRBV11-1 to TRBJ1-1, with TRBD1 matching over 7 bases. J was trimmed by 1 base and V by 6 bases; bases with no gene match: 8. Germline lookup yields CDR1 SGHAT and CDR2 FQDESV (reference sequence). The CDR3 runs 15 residues. The CDR3 spells CASRRRQGGNTEAFF. CDR3 sequence (DNA): TGTGCCAGCAGACGAAGACAGGGAGGGAACACTGAAGCTTTCTTT.

The chain is built from TRBV4-3 and TRBJ2-1, with 12 bases aligning to TRBD2. With 0 bases clipped from V and 5 bases from J, the junction kept 5 bases outside the gene matches. The CDR3 is made up of 17 amino acids. The germline V gene has CDR1 LGHNA and CDR2 YSLEER. The DNA of the CDR3 is TGCGCCAGCAGCCAAGATTTCAGGACTAGCGGGAACAATGAGCAGTTCTTC. This encodes CASSQDFRTSGNNEQFF.

This clonotype was found a few times. One base away lies a much larger clone, so this may be a sequencing read error. CDR3 residues: CASRDHIGKENIQYF. CDR3 bases: TGTGCCAGCAGGGACCACATTGGCAAGGAAAACATTCAGTACTTC. V is TRBV6-1 and J is TRBJ2-4; D gene uncertain. CDR1 is MNHNS, CDR2 SASEGT, per germline. V gave up 6 bases and J gave up 5 bases, with 17 bases separating them. There are 15 residues in the CDR3.

The rearrangement links TRBV7-9 to TRBJ2-7; D unresolved. The germline CDR1 and CDR2 sequences are SEHNR and FQNEAQ (reference sequence). The CDR3 length is 13 residues. The V and J ends lost 8 bases and 1 base respectively, with 12 bases between them. CDR3 protein: CASGPKWSYEQYF. CDR3 nucleotide sequence: TGTGCCAGCGGCCCTAAGTGGTCCTACGAGCAGTACTTC.

This clonotype has only a few counts. J is TRBJ2-1 and V is TRBV15, with D maybe TRBD2 (5 bases). The CDR3 has 14 residues. V lost 1 base to trimming and J lost 4 bases, with 8 bases between them. The germline gives CDR1 LNHNV, CDR2 YYDKDF (reference sequence). The CDR3 coding sequence is TGTGCCACCAGCAGAGTTAGAGGGTACAATGAGCAGTTCTTC. The encoded protein is CATSRVRGYNEQFF. Using reference TRBV15 and TRBJ2-1 for the parts outside the CDR3, the full variable domain is DAMVIQNPRYQVTQFGKPVTLSCSQTLNHNVMYWYQQKSSQAPKLLFHYYDKDFNNEADTPDNFQSRRPNTSFCFLDIRSPGLGDTAMYLCATSRVRGYNEQFFGPGTRLTVL.